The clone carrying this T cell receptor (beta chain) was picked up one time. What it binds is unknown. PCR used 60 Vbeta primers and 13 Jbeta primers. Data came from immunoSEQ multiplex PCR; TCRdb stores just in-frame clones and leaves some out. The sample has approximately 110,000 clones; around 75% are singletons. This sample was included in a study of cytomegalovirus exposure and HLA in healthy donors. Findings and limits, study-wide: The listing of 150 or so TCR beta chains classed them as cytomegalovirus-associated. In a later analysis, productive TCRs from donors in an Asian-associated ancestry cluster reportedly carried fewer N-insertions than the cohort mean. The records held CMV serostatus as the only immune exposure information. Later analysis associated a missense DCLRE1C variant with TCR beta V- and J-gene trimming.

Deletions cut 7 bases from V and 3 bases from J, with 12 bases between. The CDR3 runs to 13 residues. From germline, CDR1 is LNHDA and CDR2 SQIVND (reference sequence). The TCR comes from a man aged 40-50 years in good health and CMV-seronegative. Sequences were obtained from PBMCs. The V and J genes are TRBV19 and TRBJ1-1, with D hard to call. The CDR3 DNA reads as TGTGCCAGTAAGTTTCGGGGAGACACTGAAGCTTTCTTT. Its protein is CASKFRGDTEAFF.